These 6 T cell receptor beta chains came from one sample sequenced in a study of cytomegalovirus exposure and HLA in healthy donors. The method was immunoSEQ multiplex PCR; TCRdb's version includes in-frame clones alone and lacks a portion of them. The sample lists under 200,000 clones; under 90% were seen once. The sequencing sample was made of PBMCs. Source of these receptors: a woman between 18 and 29 years old in good health and CMV-seropositive.

This clone was found once. The chain is built from TRBV27 and TRBJ2-3; 15 positions agree with TRBD2. This CDR3 comprises 18 residues. Germline trimming cut 6 bases from V and 4 bases from J; bases unmatched to any gene: 11. Germline V gene sequence: CDR1 MNHEY, CDR2 SMNVEV (reference sequence). CDR3 in amino acids: CASRSGTSGRWGADTQYF. CDR3 in DNA: TGTGCCAGCAGGTCCGGGACTAGCGGGAGGTGGGGCGCAGATACGCAGTATTTT.

V usage is TRBV5-1 and J usage is TRBJ2-2; TRBD2 agrees at 13 bases. V lost 1 base, J lost 0 bases, and 0 bases stayed unmatched. The CDR3 is 17 residues long. CDR1 is SGHRS and CDR2 is YFSETQ in the germline V gene. CDR3 DNA: TGCGCCAGCAGCTTGACTAGCGGGAGGGCGAACACCGGGGAGCTGTTTTTT. This encodes CASSLTSGRANTGELFF.

The chain couples TRBV7-9 to TRBJ1-2; weak D call: TRBD1 (5 bases). The CDR3 contains 14 residues. With 5 bases removed from V and 2 bases from J, the gap between germline ends came to 12 bases. Germline V gives CDR1 SEHNR, CDR2 FQNEAQ (reference sequence). The CDR3: CASSPRGRNYGYTF. Here the CDR3 DNA reads TGTGCCAGCAGCCCGCGGGGCCGCAACTATGGCTACACCTTC.

The CDR3 loop reads CASTPGQGGGRNTEAFF. DNA for the CDR3: TGTGCCAGTACCCCTGGACAGGGAGGAGGTAGGAACACTGAAGCTTTCTTT. This chain joins TRBV19 and TRBJ1-1, with 8 bases aligning to TRBD1. This CDR3 comprises 17 residues. Germline loops: CDR1 LNHDA, CDR2 SQIVND (reference sequence). The trim removed 7 bases at V and 1 base at J, leaving 14 bases unmatched.

The chain joins TRBV9 to TRBJ1-5; 9 bases agree with TRBD1. Germline trimming cut 4 bases from V and 8 bases from J; bases unmatched to any gene: 10. Germline-derived CDR1 and CDR2 are SGDLS and YYNGEE. This CDR3 comprises 15 residues. The CDR3 reads CASSSGQGIFKPQHF. CDR3 nucleotides: TGTGCCAGCAGCTCCGGACAGGGGATTTTTAAGCCCCAGCATTTT.

This clone occurred a few times. V and J are TRBV30 and TRBJ1-4; the D is unclear. V lost 0 bases to trimming and J lost 11 bases, with 13 bases between them. Looked up from germline, CDR1 is GTSNPN and CDR2 is SVGIG (reference sequence). The CDR3 loop spans 13 amino acids. CDR3 residues: CAWSVRGVGKLFF. The CDR3 coding sequence is TGTGCCTGGAGTGTTCGAGGTGTTGGGAAACTGTTTTTT.